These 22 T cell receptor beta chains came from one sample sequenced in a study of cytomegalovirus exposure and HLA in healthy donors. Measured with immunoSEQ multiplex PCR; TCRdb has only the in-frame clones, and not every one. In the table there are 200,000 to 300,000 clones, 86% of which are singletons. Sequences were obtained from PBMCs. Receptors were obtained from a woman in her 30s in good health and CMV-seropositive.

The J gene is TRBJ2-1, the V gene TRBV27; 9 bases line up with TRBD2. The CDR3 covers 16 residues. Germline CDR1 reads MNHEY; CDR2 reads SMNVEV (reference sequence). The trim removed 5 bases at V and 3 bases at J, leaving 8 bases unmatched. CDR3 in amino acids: CASSPSSGDNYNEQFF. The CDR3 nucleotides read TGTGCCAGCAGTCCCTCTAGCGGGGACAACTACAATGAGCAGTTCTTC.

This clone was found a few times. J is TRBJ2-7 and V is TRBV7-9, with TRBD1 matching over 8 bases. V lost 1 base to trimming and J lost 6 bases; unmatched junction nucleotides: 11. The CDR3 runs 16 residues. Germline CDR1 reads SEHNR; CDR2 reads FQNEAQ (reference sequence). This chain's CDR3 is CASSLEGGRGRSEQYF. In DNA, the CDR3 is TGTGCCAGCAGCTTAGAGGGGGGCAGGGGGCGATCCGAGCAGTACTTC.

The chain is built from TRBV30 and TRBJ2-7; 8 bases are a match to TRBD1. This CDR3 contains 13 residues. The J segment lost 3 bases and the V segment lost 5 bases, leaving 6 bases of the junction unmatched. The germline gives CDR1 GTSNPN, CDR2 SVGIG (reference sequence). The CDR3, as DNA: TGTGCCTGGGGACAGGGAAGGGTCTACGAGCAGTACTTC. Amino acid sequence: CAWGQGRVYEQYF.

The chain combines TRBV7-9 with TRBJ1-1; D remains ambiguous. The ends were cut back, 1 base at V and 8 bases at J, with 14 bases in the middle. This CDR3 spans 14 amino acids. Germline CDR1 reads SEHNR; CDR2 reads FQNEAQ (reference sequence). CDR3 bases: TGTGCCAGCAGCTTAGGGGGAGCCATGAGGGAAGCTTTCTTT. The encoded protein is CASSLGGAMREAFF.

The DNA for the CDR3 is TGTGCCAGCTCCCAACAACAGCCTAGCACAGATACGCAGTATTTT. Encoded protein: CASSQQQPSTDTQYF. The V gene is TRBV18, the J gene TRBJ2-3; D gene uncertain. Germline CDR1 is KGHSH and CDR2 is LQKENI. The CDR3 totals 15 residues. The germline V and J ends were trimmed by 6 bases and 0 bases, with 13 bases remaining between them.

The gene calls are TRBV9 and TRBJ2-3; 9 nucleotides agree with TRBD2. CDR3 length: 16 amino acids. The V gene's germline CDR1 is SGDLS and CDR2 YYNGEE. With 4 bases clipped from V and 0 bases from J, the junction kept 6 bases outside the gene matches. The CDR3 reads CASSQGLADSTDTQYF. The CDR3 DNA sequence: TGTGCCAGCAGCCAGGGACTAGCTGATAGCACAGATACGCAGTATTTT.

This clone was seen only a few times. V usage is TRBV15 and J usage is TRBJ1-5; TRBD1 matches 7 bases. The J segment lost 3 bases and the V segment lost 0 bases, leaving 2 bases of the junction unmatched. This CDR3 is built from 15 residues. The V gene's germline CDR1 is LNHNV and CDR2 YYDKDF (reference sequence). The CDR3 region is CATSREGQVNQPQHF. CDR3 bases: TGTGCCACCAGCAGAGAAGGACAGGTCAATCAGCCCCAGCATTTT.

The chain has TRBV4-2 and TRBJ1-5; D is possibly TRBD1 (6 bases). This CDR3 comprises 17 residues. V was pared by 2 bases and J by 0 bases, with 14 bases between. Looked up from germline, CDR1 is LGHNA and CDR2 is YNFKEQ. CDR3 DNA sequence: TGTGCCAGCAGCCAAAGGGGGGGCGTTATTAGCAATCAGCCCCAGCATTTT. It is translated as CASSQRGGVISNQPQHF.

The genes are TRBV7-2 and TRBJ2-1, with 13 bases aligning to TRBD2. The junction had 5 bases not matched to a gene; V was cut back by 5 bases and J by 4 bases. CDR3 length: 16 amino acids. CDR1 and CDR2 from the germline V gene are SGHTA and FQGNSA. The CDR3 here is CASSLGLAGLYNEQFF. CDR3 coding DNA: TGTGCCAGCAGCCTGGGACTAGCGGGGCTATACAATGAGCAGTTCTTC.

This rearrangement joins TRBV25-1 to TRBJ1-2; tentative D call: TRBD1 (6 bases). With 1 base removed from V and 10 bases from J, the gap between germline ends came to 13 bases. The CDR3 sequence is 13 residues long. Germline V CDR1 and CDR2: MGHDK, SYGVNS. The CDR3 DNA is TGTGCCAGCAGTGAATCAATACAGGGATTCTACACCTTC. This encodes CASSESIQGFYTF.

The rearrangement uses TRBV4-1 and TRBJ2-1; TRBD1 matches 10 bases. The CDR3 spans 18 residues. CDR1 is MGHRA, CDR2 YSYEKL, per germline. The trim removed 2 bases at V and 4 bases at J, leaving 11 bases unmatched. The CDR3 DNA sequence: TGCGCCAGCAGCCAACAGGGTTCCGGGACAGGGGTATACAATGAGCAGTTCTTC. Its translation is CASSQQGSGTGVYNEQFF.

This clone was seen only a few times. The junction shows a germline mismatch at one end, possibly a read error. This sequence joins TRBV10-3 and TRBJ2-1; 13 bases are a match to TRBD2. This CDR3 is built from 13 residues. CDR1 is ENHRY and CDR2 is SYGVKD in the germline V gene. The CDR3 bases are TGTGCCTTCAGGACTAGCGGGAGTGATGAGCAGTTCTTC. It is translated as CAFRTSGSDEQFF.

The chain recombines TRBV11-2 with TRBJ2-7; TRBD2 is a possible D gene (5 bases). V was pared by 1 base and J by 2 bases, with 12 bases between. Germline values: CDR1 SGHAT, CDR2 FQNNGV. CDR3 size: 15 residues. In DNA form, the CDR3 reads TGTGCCAGCAGCTTAGGAGTTAGCGATACCTACGAGCAGTACTTC. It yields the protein CASSLGVSDTYEQYF. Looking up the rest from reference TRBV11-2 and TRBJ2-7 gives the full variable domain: EAGVAQSPRYKIIEKRQSVAFWCNPISGHATLYWYQQILGQGPKLLIQFQNNGVVDDSQLPKDRFSAERLKGVDSTLKIQPAKLEDSAVYLCASSLGVSDTYEQYFGPGTRLTVT.

The chain's CDR3 is CASSLGQTYEQYF. The DNA for the CDR3 is TGTGCCAGCAGTCTGGGACAGACCTACGAGCAGTACTTC. The rearrangement links TRBV14 to TRBJ2-7; 7 nucleotides match TRBD1. Germline V gene data show CDR1 as SGHDN and CDR2 as FVKESK. The CDR3 length is 13 residues. V lost 6 bases and J lost 2; bases outside the gene matches: 4.

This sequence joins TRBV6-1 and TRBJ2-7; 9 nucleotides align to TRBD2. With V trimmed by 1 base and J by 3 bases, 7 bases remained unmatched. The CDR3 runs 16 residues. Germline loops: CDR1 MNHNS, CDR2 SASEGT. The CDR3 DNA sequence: TGTGCCAGCAGTGAAGTAGCTAGCGGGACATACTACGAGCAGTACTTC. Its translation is CASSEVASGTYYEQYF.

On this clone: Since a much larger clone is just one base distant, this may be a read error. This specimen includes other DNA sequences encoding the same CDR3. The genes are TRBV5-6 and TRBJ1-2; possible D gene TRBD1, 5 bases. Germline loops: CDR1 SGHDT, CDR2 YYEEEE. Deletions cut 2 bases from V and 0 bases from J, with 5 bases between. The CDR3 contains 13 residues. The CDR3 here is CASSLQANYGYTF. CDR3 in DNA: TGTGCCAGCAGCTTACAGGCTAACTATGGCTACACCTTC.

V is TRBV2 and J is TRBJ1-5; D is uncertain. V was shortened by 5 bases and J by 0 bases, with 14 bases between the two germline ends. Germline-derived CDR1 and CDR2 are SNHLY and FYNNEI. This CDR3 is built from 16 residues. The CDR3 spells CASSPDTAYSNQPQHF. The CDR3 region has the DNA TGTGCCAGCAGTCCAGACACTGCCTATAGCAATCAGCCCCAGCATTTT.

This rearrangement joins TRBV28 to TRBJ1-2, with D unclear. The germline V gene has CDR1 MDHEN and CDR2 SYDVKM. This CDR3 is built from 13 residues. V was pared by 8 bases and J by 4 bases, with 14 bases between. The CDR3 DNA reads TGTGCCAGCGTCCCTGAGGGTGGCTATGGCTACACCTTC. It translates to CASVPEGGYGYTF.

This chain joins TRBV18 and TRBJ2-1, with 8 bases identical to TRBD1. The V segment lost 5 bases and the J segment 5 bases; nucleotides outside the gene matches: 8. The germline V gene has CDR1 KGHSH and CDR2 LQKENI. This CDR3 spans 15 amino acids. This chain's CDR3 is CASSTQTGQDNEQFF. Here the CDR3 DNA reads TGTGCCAGCTCAACTCAAACGGGACAGGACAATGAGCAGTTCTTC.

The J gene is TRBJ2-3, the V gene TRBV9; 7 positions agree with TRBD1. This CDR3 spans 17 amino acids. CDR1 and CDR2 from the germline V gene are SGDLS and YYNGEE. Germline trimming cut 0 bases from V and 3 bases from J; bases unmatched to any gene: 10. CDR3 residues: CASSVARRDRATDTQYF. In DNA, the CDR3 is TGTGCCAGCAGCGTAGCTCGACGGGACAGAGCTACAGATACGCAGTATTTT.

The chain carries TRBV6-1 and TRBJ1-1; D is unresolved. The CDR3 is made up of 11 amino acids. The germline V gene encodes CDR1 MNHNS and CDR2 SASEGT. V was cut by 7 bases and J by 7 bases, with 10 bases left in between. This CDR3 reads CASISGFEAFF. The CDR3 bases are TGTGCCAGCATTTCAGGATTTGAAGCTTTCTTT.

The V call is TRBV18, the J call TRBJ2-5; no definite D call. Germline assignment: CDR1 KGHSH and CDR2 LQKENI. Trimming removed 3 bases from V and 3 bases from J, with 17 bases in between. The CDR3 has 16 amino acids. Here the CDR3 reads CASSPPDKPRKETQYF. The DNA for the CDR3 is TGTGCCAGCTCACCTCCCGACAAACCCAGGAAAGAGACCCAGTACTTC.